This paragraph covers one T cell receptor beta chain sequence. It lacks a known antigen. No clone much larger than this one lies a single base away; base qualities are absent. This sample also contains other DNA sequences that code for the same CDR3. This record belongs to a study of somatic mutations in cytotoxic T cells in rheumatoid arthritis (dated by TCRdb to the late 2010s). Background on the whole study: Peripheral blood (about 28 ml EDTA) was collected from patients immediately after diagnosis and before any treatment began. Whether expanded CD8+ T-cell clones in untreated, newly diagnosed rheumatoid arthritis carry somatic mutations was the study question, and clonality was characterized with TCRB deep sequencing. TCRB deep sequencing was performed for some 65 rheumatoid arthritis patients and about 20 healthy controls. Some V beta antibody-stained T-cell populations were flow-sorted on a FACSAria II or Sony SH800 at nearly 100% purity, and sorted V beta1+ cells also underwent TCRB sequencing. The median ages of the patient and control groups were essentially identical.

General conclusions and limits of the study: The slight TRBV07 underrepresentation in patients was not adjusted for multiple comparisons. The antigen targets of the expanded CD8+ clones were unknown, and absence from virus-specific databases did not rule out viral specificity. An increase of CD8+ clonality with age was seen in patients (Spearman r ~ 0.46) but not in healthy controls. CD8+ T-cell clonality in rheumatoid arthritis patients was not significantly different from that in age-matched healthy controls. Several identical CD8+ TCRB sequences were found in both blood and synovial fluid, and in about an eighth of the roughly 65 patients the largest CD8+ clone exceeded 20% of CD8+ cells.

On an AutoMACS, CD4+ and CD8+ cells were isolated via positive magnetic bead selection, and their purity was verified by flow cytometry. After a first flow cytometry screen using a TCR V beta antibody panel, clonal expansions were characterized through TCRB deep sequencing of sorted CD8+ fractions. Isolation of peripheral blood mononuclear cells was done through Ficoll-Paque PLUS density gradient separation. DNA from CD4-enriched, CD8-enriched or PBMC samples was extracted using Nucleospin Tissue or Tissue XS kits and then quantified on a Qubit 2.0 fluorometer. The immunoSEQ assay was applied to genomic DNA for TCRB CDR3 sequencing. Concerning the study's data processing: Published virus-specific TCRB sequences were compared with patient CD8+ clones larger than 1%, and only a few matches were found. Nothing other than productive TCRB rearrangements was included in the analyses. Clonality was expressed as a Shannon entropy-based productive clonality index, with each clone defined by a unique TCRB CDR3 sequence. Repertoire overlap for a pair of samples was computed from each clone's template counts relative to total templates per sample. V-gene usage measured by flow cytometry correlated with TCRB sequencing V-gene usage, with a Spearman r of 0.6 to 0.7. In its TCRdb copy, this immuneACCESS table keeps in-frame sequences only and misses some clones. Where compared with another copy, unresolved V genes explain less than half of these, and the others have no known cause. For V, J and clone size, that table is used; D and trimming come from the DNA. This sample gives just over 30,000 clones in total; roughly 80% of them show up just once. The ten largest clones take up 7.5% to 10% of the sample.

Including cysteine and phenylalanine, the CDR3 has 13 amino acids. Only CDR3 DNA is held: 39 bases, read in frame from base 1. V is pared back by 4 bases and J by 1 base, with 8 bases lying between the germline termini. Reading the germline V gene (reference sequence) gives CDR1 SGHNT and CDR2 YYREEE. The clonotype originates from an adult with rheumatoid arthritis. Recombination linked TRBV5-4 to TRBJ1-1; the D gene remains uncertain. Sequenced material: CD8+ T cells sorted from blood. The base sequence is TGTGCCAGCAGCCAAACACGGAACACTGAAGCTTTCTTT. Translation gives CASSQTRNTEAFF.